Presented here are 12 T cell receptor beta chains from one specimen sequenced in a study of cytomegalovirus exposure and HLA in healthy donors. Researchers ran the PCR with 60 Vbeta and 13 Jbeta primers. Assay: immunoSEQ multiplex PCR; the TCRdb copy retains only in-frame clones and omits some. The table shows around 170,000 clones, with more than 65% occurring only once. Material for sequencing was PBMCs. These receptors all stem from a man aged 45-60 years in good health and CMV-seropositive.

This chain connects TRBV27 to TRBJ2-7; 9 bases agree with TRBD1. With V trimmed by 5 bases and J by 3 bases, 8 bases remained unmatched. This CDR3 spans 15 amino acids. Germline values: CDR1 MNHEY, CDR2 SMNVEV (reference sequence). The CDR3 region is CASSPRTGEVYEQYF. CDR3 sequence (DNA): TGTGCCAGCAGTCCGCGGACAGGGGAGGTCTACGAGCAGTACTTC.

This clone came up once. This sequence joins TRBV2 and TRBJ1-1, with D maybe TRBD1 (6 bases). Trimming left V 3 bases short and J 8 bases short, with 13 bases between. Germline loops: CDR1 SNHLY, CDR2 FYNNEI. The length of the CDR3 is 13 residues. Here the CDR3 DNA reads TGTGCCAGCAGTGATACAGGGTTCGAAGAAGCTTTCTTT. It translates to CASSDTGFEEAFF.

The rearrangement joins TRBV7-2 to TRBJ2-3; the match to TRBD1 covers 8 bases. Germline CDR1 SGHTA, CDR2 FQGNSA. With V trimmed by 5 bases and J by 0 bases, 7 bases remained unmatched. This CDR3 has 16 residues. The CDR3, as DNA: TGTGCCAGCAGCATACTGACAGGGGTCAGCACAGATACGCAGTATTTT. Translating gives CASSILTGVSTDTQYF.

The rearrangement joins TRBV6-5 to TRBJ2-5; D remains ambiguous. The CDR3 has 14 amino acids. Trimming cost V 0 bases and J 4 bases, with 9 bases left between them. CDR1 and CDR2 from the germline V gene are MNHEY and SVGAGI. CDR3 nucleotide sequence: TGTGCCAGCAGTTACTCTCCCTTTCTAGAGACCCAGTACTTC. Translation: CASSYSPFLETQYF.

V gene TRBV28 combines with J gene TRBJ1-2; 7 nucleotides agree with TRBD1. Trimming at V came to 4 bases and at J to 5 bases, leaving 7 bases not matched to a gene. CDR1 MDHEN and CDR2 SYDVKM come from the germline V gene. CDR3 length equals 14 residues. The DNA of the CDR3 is TGTGCCAGCAGTTCTGGACAGGCCCGGTATGGCTACACCTTC. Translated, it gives CASSSGQARYGYTF.

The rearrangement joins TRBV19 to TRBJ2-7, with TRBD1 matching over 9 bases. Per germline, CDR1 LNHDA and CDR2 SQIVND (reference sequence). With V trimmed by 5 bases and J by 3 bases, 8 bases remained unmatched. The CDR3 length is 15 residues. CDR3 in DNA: TGTGCCAGTAGTCCATCCGGGACAGGGAACTACGAGCAGTACTTC. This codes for CASSPSGTGNYEQYF.

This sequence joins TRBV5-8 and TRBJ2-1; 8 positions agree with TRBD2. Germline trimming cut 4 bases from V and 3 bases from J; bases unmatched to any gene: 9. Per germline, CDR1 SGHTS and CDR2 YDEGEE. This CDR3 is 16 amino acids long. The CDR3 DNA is TGTGCCAGCAGCCTGCGGACTAGCCGGTTCTACAATGAGCAGTTCTTC. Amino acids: CASSLRTSRFYNEQFF.

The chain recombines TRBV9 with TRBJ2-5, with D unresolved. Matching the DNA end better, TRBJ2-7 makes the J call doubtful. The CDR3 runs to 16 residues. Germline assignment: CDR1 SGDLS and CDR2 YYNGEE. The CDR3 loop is CASSVGPDTSSYEQYF. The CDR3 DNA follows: TGTGCCAGCAGCGTAGGACCTGACACGAGCTCCTACGAGCAGTACTTC.

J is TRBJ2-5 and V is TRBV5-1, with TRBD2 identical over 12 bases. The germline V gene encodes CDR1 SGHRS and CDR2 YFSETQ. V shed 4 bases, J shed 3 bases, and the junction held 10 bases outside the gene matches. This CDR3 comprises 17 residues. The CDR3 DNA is TGCGCCAGCAGCCCCGGGGGGCTAGCGGGAGGGGAAGAGACCCAGTACTTC. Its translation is CASSPGGLAGGEETQYF.

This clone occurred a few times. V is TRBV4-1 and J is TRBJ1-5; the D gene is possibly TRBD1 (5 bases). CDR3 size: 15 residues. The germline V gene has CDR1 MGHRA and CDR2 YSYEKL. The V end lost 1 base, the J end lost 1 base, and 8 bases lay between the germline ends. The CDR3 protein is CASSQGRGSNQPQHF. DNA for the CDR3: TGCGCCAGCAGCCAAGGGAGGGGCAGCAATCAGCCCCAGCATTTT.

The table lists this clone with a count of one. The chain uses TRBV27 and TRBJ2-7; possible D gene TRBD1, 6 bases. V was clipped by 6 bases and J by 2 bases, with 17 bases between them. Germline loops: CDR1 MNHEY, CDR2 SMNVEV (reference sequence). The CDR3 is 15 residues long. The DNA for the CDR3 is TGTGCCAGCAGGACCTGGACAGCCGTGGCCTACGAGCAGTACTTC. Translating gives CASRTWTAVAYEQYF.

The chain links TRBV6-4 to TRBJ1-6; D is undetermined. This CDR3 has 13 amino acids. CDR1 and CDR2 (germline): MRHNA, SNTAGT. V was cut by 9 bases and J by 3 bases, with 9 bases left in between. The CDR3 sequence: CASLSLYNSPLHF. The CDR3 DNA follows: TGTGCCAGTTTGAGCCTCTATAATTCACCCCTCCACTTT.